The 12 T cell receptor beta chains below were found in one sample sequenced in a study of naive and memory T cell subsets. Ligated cDNA underwent four rounds of PCR with nested alpha and beta constant region primers and SP2. MiXCR, applied by TCRdb to the 5' RACE reads, yields one record per CDR3 protein. The table lists fewer than 40,000 distinct CDR3 sequences, over 15% of them singletons. A UMI-containing oligonucleotide was joined by 3' ligation to the TCR cDNA template. These receptors all come from a female donor in good health.

The chain carries TRBV7-2 and TRBJ2-7; D gene uncertain. The germline gives CDR1 SGHTA, CDR2 FQGNSA. Trimming shortened V by 5 bases and J by 4 bases, and 6 bases separated the two germline ends. This CDR3 has 11 amino acids. CDR3 protein: CASSPVYEQYF. CDR3 bases: TGTGCCAGCAGCCCCGTATACGAGCAGTACTTC.

At least ten counts were recorded for this clonotype. The chain has TRBV20-1 and TRBJ2-7; TRBD2 matches 10 bases. The CDR3 extends over 15 amino acids. Germline V lookup: CDR1 DFQATT, CDR2 SNEGSKA (reference sequence). J was trimmed by 5 bases and V by 3 bases; bases with no gene match: 10. The CDR3 is CSASGTSGDRDEQYF. CDR3 coding DNA: TGCAGTGCTAGCGGTACTAGCGGGGATCGTGACGAGCAGTACTTC.

V and J are TRBV29-1 and TRBJ2-1, with D hard to call. CDR1 and CDR2 (germline): SQVTM, ANQGSEA. V gave up 4 bases and J gave up 6 bases, with 10 bases separating them. The CDR3 has 12 residues. The CDR3 region is CSVGAAPNEQFF. The CDR3 DNA reads TGCAGCGTTGGTGCGGCCCCCAATGAGCAGTTCTTC.

This chain connects TRBV29-1 to TRBJ2-1; TRBD2 aligns across 8 bases. The J segment lost 2 bases and the V segment lost 2 bases, leaving 8 bases of the junction unmatched. Germline loops: CDR1 SQVTM, CDR2 ANQGSEA. This CDR3 has 16 residues. CDR3 amino acids: CSVELVSGVPYNEQFF. In DNA, the CDR3 is TGCAGCGTTGAATTGGTTAGCGGGGTCCCCTACAATGAGCAGTTCTTC.

This clonotype was observed many times. The chain carries TRBV5-5 and TRBJ2-6; possible D gene TRBD1, 5 bases. From germline, CDR1 is SGHKS and CDR2 YYEKEE (reference sequence). V shed 2 bases and J shed 1 base, with 13 bases lying between them. CDR3 length equals 17 residues. The CDR3 is CASSLMTAMSGANVLTF. Written as DNA, the CDR3 is TGTGCCAGCAGCTTAATGACAGCCATGTCTGGGGCCAACGTCCTGACTTTC. The full variable domain, rest sourced from reference TRBV5-5 and TRBJ2-6, is DAGVTQSPTHLIKTRGQQVTLRCSPISGHKSVSWYQQVLGQGPQFIFQYYEKEERGRGNFPDRFSARQFPNYSSELNVNALLLGDSALYLCASSLMTAMSGANVLTFGAGSRLTVL.

This clonotype was seen a few times. The chain recombines TRBV7-2 with TRBJ1-1, with unresolved D. The V end lost 5 bases, the J end lost 4 bases, and 17 bases lay between the germline ends. CDR1 is SGHTA, CDR2 FQGNSA, per germline. This CDR3 contains 15 residues. The CDR3 DNA reads TGTGCCAGCAGCCCCCACCCCGGGCGGTCCACTGAAGCTTTCTTT. Residues: CASSPHPGRSTEAFF.

This clonotype occurred many times. This chain uses TRBV6-5 with TRBJ2-7, with D possibly being TRBD2 (5 bases). The ends were cut back, 2 bases at V and 3 bases at J, with 8 bases in the middle. There are 13 residues in the CDR3. Germline V gene lookup returns CDR1 MNHEY and CDR2 SVGAGI. The CDR3 sequence is CASSYAGRYEQYF. Here the CDR3 DNA reads TGTGCCAGCAGTTACGCGGGTCGCTACGAGCAGTACTTC.

This clonotype was seen a few times. This sequence joins TRBV6-5 and TRBJ1-3; D unclear. Germline V gene data show CDR1 as MNHEY and CDR2 as SVGAGI. V lost 2 bases and J lost 5, with 19 bases in between. This CDR3 contains 17 residues. CDR3 DNA sequence: TGTGCCAGCAGTTACGGCCCCCGGACGGCCGAGAGAAACACCATATATTTT. This gives the protein CASSYGPRTAERNTIYF.

This clonotype occurred many times. V is TRBV12-3 or TRBV12-4 and J is TRBJ2-3; D is uncertain. The V and J ends lost 0 bases and 6 bases respectively, with 7 bases between them. The CDR3 has 13 residues. The CDR3 protein is CASSLALRDTQYF. Written as DNA, the CDR3 is TGTGCCAGCAGTTTAGCGCTCAGGGATACGCAGTATTTT.

This clonotype was found a few times. CDR3 DNA: TGTGCCAGCAGCTACCGCCTCTACGAGCAGTACTTC. Protein: CASSYRLYEQYF. V and J are TRBV7-6 and TRBJ2-7; D is ambiguous. Trimming took 4 bases from V and 3 from J, leaving 7 bases between them. The CDR3 covers 12 residues. Germline V lookup: CDR1 SGHVS, CDR2 FNYEAQ.

For this clonotype: Germline is not matched at one junction end, which may reflect a read error. This rearrangement joins TRBV29-1 to TRBJ1-2, with TRBD1 matching 7 bases. CDR1 and CDR2 (germline): SQVTM, ANQGSEA. The CDR3 is 15 amino acids. The CDR3 DNA reads as TGCAGCGTTGAAGTATGGGAGGGGGCGAGAAATGGCGACACCTTC. Its translation is CSVEVWEGARNGDTF. Using reference TRBV29-1 and TRBJ1-2 for the parts outside the CDR3, the full variable domain is SAVISQKPSRDICQRGTSLTIQCQVDSQVTMMFWYRQQPGQSLTLIATANQGSEATYESGFVIDKFPISRPNLTFSTLTVSNMSPEDSSIYLCSVEVWEGARNGDTFGSGTRLTVV.

This sequence joins TRBV9 and TRBJ2-1; D remains unclear. Germline lookup yields CDR1 SGDLS and CDR2 YYNGEE. The CDR3 sequence is 15 residues long. V lost 3 bases, J lost 0 bases, and 10 bases lay in between. For the CDR3, the DNA is TGTGCCAGCAGCGGGGCCGAAAGCTCCTACAATGAGCAGTTCTTC. This translates into CASSGAESSYNEQFF.